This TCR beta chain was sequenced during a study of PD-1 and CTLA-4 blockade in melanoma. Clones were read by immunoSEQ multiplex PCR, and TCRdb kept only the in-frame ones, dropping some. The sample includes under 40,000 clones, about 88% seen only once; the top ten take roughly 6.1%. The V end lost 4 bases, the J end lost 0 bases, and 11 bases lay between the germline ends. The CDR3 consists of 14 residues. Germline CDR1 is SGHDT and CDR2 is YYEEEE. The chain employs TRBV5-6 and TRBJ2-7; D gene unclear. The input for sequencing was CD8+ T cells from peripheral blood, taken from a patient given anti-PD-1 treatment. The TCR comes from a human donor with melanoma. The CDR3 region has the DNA TGTGCCAGCAGCCTAGGCGTAGGCTCCTACGAGCAGTACTTC. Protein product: CASSLGVGSYEQYF.